This is a list of T cell receptor beta chains from one sample in a study of blood T cell repertoires in COVID-19. TCRdb's copy holds only in-frame clones and misses some; the assay was immunoSEQ multiplex PCR. The sample comprises 200,000 to 250,000 clones, around nine tenths of which are singletons, and more than 5.5% rests with the top ten. Sequenced sample: peripheral blood. The receptors derive from a man in his 60s who had recovered from COVID-19. CDR3s include the opening cysteine and the closing phenylalanine or tryptophan. D genes are given only for firm matches. Only part of the rows carry a size: once, few, many, or a class if the clone is expanded.

CDR3	DNA	V	size	D	J
CASSEWTDANTGELFF	TGTGCCAGCAGCGAGTGGACAGACGCGAACACCGGGGAGCTGTTTTTT	TRBV9	.	.	TRBJ2-2
CASSPRGGNEQFF	TGTGCCAGCAGCCCGCGGGGGGGTAATGAGCAGTTCTTC	TRBV7-3	.	TRBD2	TRBJ2-1
CASSTDRAPYNEQFF	TGTGCCAGCAGCACGGACAGGGCCCCCTACAATGAGCAGTTCTTC	TRBV7-6	.	TRBD1	TRBJ2-1
CASSYRGNTEAFF	TGTGCCAGCAGTTACCGGGGGAACACTGAAGCTTTCTTT	TRBV6-5	.	.	TRBJ1-1
CASASPGTVSTGELFF	TGTGCCAGTGCATCTCCCGGGACAGTATCCACCGGGGAGCTGTTTTTT	TRBV19	.	TRBD1	TRBJ2-2
CATALGQGAKNEQFF	TGTGCCACCGCCCTTGGTCAGGGGGCGAAGAATGAGCAGTTCTTC	TRBV5-4	.	TRBD1	TRBJ2-1
CASSQGQGLGKLFF	TGTGCCAGCAGCCAGGGACAGGGGTTGGGAAAACTGTTTTTT	TRBV4-2	.	TRBD1	TRBJ1-4
CASSPGLAFGDTQYF	TGTGCCAGCAGCCCGGGACTAGCATTTGGAGATACGCAGTATTTT	TRBV9	.	TRBD2	TRBJ2-3
CATSATTGAPNQPQHF	TGTGCCACCAGTGCCACAACAGGGGCACCCAATCAGCCCCAGCATTTT	TRBV24-1	.	TRBD1	TRBJ1-5
CASSLGLAETQYF	TGTGCCAGCAGCTTAGGGCTAGCGGAGACCCAGTACTTC	TRBV5-4	.	.	TRBJ2-5
CASSRSGRNYEQYF	TGTGCCAGCAGCCGAAGCGGGAGGAACTACGAGCAGTACTTC	TRBV3-1/TRBV3-2	once	TRBD2	TRBJ2-7
CASSLENGEDAFF	TGTGCCAGCAGCTTAGAAAATGGAGAGGATGCTTTCTTT	TRBV7-2	.	.	TRBJ1-1
CASSLGVPGNTIYF	TGTGCCAGCAGTTTAGGAGTACCTGGAAACACCATATATTTT	TRBV28	.	.	TRBJ1-3
CASRRTGGVTEAFF	TGTGCCAGCAGACGGACAGGGGGCGTCACTGAAGCTTTCTTT	TRBV7-9	once	TRBD1	TRBJ1-1
CASSQRTSGYNEQFF	TGCGCCAGCAGCCAGAGGACTAGCGGATACAATGAGCAGTTCTTC	TRBV4-3	.	TRBD2	TRBJ2-1
CASSIRGSETQYF	TGTGCCAGTAGTATTCGGGGGTCTGAGACCCAGTACTTC	TRBV19	.	.	TRBJ2-5
CASSRDKPTAYGYTF	TGCGCCAGCAGCCGGGACAAGCCCACCGCCTATGGCTACACCTTC	TRBV5-1	.	.	TRBJ1-2
CASSLSPGQGNRYYYYEQYF	TGTGCCAGCAGCTTATCCCCGGGACAGGGCAATAGGTACTACTACTACGAGCAGTACTTC	TRBV7-3	.	TRBD1	TRBJ2-7
CSVAPADGSSYNEQFF	TGCAGCGTTGCCCCGGCCGACGGGAGCTCCTACAATGAGCAGTTCTTC	TRBV29-1	.	.	TRBJ2-1
CASSLATSGGNEQFF	TGTGCCAGCAGCTTGGCGACTAGCGGAGGTAATGAGCAGTTCTTC	TRBV5-4	.	TRBD2	TRBJ2-1
CATSDGRANYGYTF	TGTGCCACCAGTGATGGCAGGGCTAACTATGGCTACACCTTC	TRBV24-1	.	.	TRBJ1-2
CASSLSGSNQPQHF	TGCGCCAGCAGCTTGTCGGGAAGCAATCAGCCCCAGCATTTT	TRBV5-1	.	.	TRBJ1-5
CASSLASGGRGGYTF	TGTGCCAGCAGCTTGGCCTCAGGAGGACGCGGTGGCTACACCTTC	TRBV5-5	.	.	TRBJ1-2
CASSFRVGDTEAFF	TGTGCCAGCAGCTTCAGGGTCGGCGACACTGAAGCTTTCTTT	TRBV9	.	.	TRBJ1-1
CASSPRSLAASGEQFF	TGTGCCAGCTCACCAAGGAGCCTAGCGGCATCGGGTGAGCAGTTCTTC	TRBV18	.	TRBD2	TRBJ2-1
CAGGTSPGELFF	TGCGCAGGAGGGACTAGCCCCGGGGAGCTGTTTTTT	TRBV29-1	.	TRBD2	TRBJ2-2
CASSPAGRTYEQYF	TGTGCCAGCTCACCCGCGGGGAGGACCTACGAGCAGTACTTC	TRBV18	.	.	TRBJ2-7
CASSLAGGNYGYTF	TGTGCCAGCAGCTTAGCGGGAGGGAACTATGGCTACACCTTC	TRBV7-8	.	.	TRBJ1-2
CASSQDGGEAYEQYF	TGTGCCAGCAGCCAAGATGGCGGCGAAGCCTACGAGCAGTACTTC	TRBV4-2	.	.	TRBJ2-7
CASSLSTSGARTEAFF	TGTGCCAGCTCACTAAGCACCTCAGGGGCGCGCACTGAAGCTTTCTTT	TRBV18	.	.	TRBJ1-1
CASSQREGFTGELFF	TGTGCCAGCAGCCAGCGGGAGGGCTTTACCGGGGAGCTGTTTTTT	TRBV4-2	.	TRBD2	TRBJ2-2
CASSTPRTGVSNQPQHF	TGTGCCAGTAGTACACCAAGGACAGGGGTAAGCAATCAGCCCCAGCATTTT	TRBV19	.	TRBD1	TRBJ1-5
CASSLDSNYGYTF	TGTGCCAGCAGCTTAGACAGTAACTATGGCTACACCTTC	TRBV7-2	.	.	TRBJ1-2
CASRPTGIYEQYF	TGTGCCAGCAGGCCGACGGGGATCTACGAGCAGTACTTC	TRBV25-1	.	.	TRBJ2-7
CASSAPLQVTHYGYTF	TGTGCCAGCAGCGCCCCCCTGCAGGTTACACACTATGGCTACACCTTC	TRBV9	.	.	TRBJ1-2
CASSPNRQGAGELFF	TGTGCCAGCTCACCAAACCGCCAGGGTGCCGGGGAGCTGTTTTTT	TRBV18	.	.	TRBJ2-2
CASSYGGTGANVLTF	TGTGCCAGCAGTTACGGAGGGACTGGGGCCAACGTCCTGACTTTC	TRBV6-5	once	.	TRBJ2-6
CASSQNDRAWADTQYF	TGTGCCAGCAGTCAGAATGACAGGGCATGGGCAGATACGCAGTATTTT	TRBV2	.	TRBD1	TRBJ2-3
CASRRQGSGEQYF	TGTGCCAGCAGACGTCAGGGCTCGGGTGAGCAGTACTTC	TRBV27	.	.	TRBJ2-7
CAWSDWDRGLSQYF	TGTGCCTGGAGTGACTGGGACAGGGGGTTGTCACAGTATTTT	TRBV30	once	TRBD1	TRBJ2-3
CASSYTGQPYGYTF	TGTGCCAGCAGTTACACCGGACAGCCCTATGGCTACACCTTC	TRBV6-5	.	.	TRBJ1-2
CASSAQGAYGYTF	TGTGCCAGCAGCGCACAGGGGGCTTATGGCTACACCTTC	TRBV3-1/TRBV3-2	.	TRBD1	TRBJ1-2
CASSPGQYGYTF	TGTGCCAGCTCACCGGGACAGTATGGCTACACCTTC	TRBV18	.	TRBD1	TRBJ1-2
CASRGTIDTQYF	TGTGCCAGCAGAGGGACTATTGATACGCAGTATTTT	TRBV12-3/TRBV12-4	.	TRBD2	TRBJ2-3
CASSPEGGNYNSPLHF	TGTGCCAGTAGTCCTGAGGGAGGCAACTATAATTCACCCCTCCACTTT	TRBV19	.	.	TRBJ1-6
CASSATGGRQPQHF	TGTGCCAGCAGTGCGACAGGGGGCCGGCAGCCCCAGCATTTT	TRBV2	.	TRBD1	TRBJ1-5
CASSVGQGKANVLTF	TGTGCCAGCAGCGTCGGCCAGGGGAAGGCCAACGTCCTGACTTTC	TRBV9	.	.	TRBJ2-6
CASSDRRGQGSPLHF	TGCGCCAGCAGTGACCGCAGGGGGCAAGGGTCACCCCTCCACTTT	TRBV10-2	.	TRBD1	TRBJ1-6
CASSPITGSYEQYF	TGTGCCAGCAGCCCAATCACAGGGAGCTACGAGCAGTACTTC	TRBV3-1/TRBV3-2	.	.	TRBJ2-7
CASSAIGGSSNYGYTF	TGTGCCAGCAGTGCTATAGGGGGAAGCAGTAACTATGGCTACACCTTC	TRBV6-1	once	.	TRBJ1-2
CASPRQGSGVDEKLFF	TGTGCCAGCCCTCGACAGGGCTCAGGGGTCGATGAAAAACTGTTTTTT	TRBV21-1	.	.	TRBJ1-4
CASSPTGMAGELFF	TGTGCCAGTAGTCCGACAGGGATGGCCGGGGAGCTGTTTTTT	TRBV19	few	TRBD1	TRBJ2-2
CASSLRETYEQYF	TGTGCCAGCAGTTTGCGGGAAACCTACGAGCAGTACTTC	TRBV27	.	.	TRBJ2-7
CASSYSVKGGGTEAFF	TGTGCCAGCAGTTACTCGGTTAAGGGGGGGGGCACTGAAGCTTTCTTT	TRBV6-2/TRBV6-3	.	.	TRBJ1-1
CSVGTGGSNQPQHF	TGCAGCGTTGGGACAGGGGGTAGCAATCAGCCCCAGCATTTT	TRBV29-1	.	TRBD1	TRBJ1-5
CASSSRPAGELFF	TGTGCCAGCAGCTCCCGTCCGGCCGGGGAGCTGTTTTTT	TRBV9	.	.	TRBJ2-2
CASRSSPGTGANAFF	TGCGCCAGCAGAAGCTCCCCGGGAACGGGAGCGAATGCTTTCTTT	TRBV5-1	.	.	TRBJ1-1
CASSPEAGGNTDTQYF	TGTGCCAGCTCACCAGAAGCGGGGGGGAACACAGATACGCAGTATTTT	TRBV18	.	TRBD2	TRBJ2-3
CASSPPQDRVYHEQYF	TGTGCCAGCAGTCCCCCTCAGGACAGGGTTTACCACGAGCAGTACTTC	TRBV6-6	.	TRBD1	TRBJ2-7